The source of this TCR beta chain is a study of cytomegalovirus exposure and HLA in healthy donors. Study context: Tens of millions of unique TCR sequences came from HLA-typed donors in an early release. Study outcomes and limitations: CMV serostatus was the sole immune exposure information available. An analysis done earlier found most TCR beta V segments productive about 87% or about 30% of the time. Later analysis identified about 18,000 TCR beta sequences associated with HLA alleles, using a false discovery rate threshold of 0.05.

Remarks on this clone: Its specificity is unknown.

Per the germline V gene, CDR1 is MGHRA and CDR2 is YSYEKL. CDR3 size: 18 residues. Unmatched junction bases numbered 11, after V lost 1 base and J lost 1 base. The PCR contained 60 Vbeta and 13 Jbeta primers. Sequencing used immunoSEQ multiplex PCR; TCRdb keeps in-frame clones, though not all of them. The sample lists some 240,000 clones, around 90% occurring once. The sequence came from a girl aged 2 to 9 in good health and CMV-seronegative. The source material was PBMCs. The chain combines TRBV4-1 with TRBJ1-1; 8 bases fit TRBD1. The CDR3 nucleotides are TGCGCCAGCAGCCAAGGGGGGCGGACGCAGGGGGCGAACACTGAAGCTTTCTTT. Translated: CASSQGGRTQGANTEAFF.